The TCR beta chain described here comes from a study of T cells in Graves' hyperthyroidism and ophthalmopathy. In making diagnoses, clinical symptoms, serum thyroxine and TRAb, thyroid ultrasound and orbital computed tomography were all used. A roughly 10 ml volume of fresh peripheral blood provided the PBMCs. Germline loops: CDR1 ENHRY, CDR2 SYGVKD. V was shortened by 5 bases and J by 4 bases, with 14 bases between the two germline ends. The CDR3 has 15 amino acids. In the case of this clonotype: Its specificity is not known.

Amplified TCR beta CDR3 regions derived from RNA transcripts. The HTBI primer set drove a first-round RT-PCR of the TCR CDR3. MiXCR, applied by TCRdb to the multiplex PCR reads, yields one record per CDR3 protein. Here the sample spans hundreds of thousands of distinct CDR3 sequences, roughly 15% being singletons. Study-wide results and caveats: With a median lead of about 6.9 months before onset, the model predicted ophthalmopathy. Most expanded thyroid clonotypes above 0.001 recurred in blood.

This TCR was sampled from a woman between 18 and 29 years old with Graves' hyperthyroidism. Sequences were obtained from blood. This sequence joins TRBV10-3 and TRBJ2-2; weak D call: TRBD1 (6 bases). The CDR3 here is CAISLTPDSTGELFF. DNA for the CDR3: TGTGCCATCAGTCTTACTCCGGACAGCACCGGGGAGCTGTTTTTT.